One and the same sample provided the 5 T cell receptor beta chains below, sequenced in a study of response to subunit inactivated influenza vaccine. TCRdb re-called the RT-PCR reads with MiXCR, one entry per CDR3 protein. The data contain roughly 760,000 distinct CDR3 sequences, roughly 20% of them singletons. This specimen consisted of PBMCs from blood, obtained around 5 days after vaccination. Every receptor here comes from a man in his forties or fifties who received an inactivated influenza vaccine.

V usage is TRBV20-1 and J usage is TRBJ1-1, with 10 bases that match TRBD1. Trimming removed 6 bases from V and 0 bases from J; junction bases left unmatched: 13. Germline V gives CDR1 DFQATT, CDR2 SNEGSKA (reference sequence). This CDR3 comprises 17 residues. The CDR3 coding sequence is TGCAGTGCGTTCCCGACGGGACAGGGGAGTGTGAACACTGAAGCTTTCTTT. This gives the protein CSAFPTGQGSVNTEAFF.

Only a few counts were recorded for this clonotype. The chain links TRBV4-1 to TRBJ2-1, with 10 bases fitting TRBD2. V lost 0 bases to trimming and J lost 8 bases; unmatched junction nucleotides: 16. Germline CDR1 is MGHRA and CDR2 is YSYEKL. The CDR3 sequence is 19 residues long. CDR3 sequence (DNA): TGCGCCAGCAGCCAAGATCCTCAATCCGGGACTAGCGAACAGGATGAGCAGTTCTTC. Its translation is CASSQDPQSGTSEQDEQFF.

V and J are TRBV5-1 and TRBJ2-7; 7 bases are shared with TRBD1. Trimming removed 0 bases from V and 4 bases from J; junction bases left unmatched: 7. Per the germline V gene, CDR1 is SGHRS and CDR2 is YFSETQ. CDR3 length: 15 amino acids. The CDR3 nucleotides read TGCGCCAGCAGCTTGGCCGTACAGGGGACGTACGAGCAGTACTTC. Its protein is CASSLAVQGTYEQYF.

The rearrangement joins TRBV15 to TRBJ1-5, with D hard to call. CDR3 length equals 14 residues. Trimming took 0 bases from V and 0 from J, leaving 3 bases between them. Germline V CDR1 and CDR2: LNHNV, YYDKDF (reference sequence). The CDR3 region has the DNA TGTGCCACCAGCAGAGATACTAGCAATCAGCCCCAGCATTTT. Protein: CATSRDTSNQPQHF.

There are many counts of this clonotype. CDR3 nucleotide sequence: TGCGCCAGCAGCCAACCCGGGGGAAATGAGCAGTTCTTC. Its protein product is CASSQPGGNEQFF. The V and J genes are TRBV4-3 and TRBJ2-1, with D possibly TRBD2 on 6 matching bases. V was shortened by 2 bases and J by 7 bases, with 9 bases between the two germline ends. The CDR3 has 13 residues. Germline V gives CDR1 LGHNA, CDR2 YSLEER.